These T cell receptor beta chains were read from a single sample in a study of control samples from healthy donors and cancer patients. Sequenced by immunoSEQ multiplex PCR; TCRdb stores in-frame clones only, minus some. Of some 130,000 clones listed, 80% to 95% are singletons. The sample comprised blood. The receptors were sampled from a man between 18 and 35 years old in good health. Both conserved end residues are part of each CDR3. Each record gives: J gene, V gene, D gene, clone size, CDR3 DNA, CDR3 protein. The D gene is left open where the match is weak. The size entry is marked missing in some rows and otherwise reads once, few, many or a size class.

J: TRBJ1-5; V: TRBV19; D: .; size: .; DNA: TGTGCCAGTAGTATAGCATCCGGGTACAATCAGCCCCAGCATTTT; CDR3: CASSIASGYNQPQHF
J: TRBJ2-1; V: TRBV7-9; D: .; size: .; DNA: TGTGCCAGCAGCTTAGCAGGGGTACAATACAATGAGCAGTTCTTC; CDR3: CASSLAGVQYNEQFF
J: TRBJ2-1; V: TRBV7-8; D: .; size: .; DNA: TGTGCCAGCAGCCCGCGGGACGGTACCTCGCCCTACAATGAGCAGTTCTTC; CDR3: CASSPRDGTSPYNEQFF
J: TRBJ2-3; V: TRBV7-9; D: .; size: few; DNA: TGTGCCAGCAGCCGCGGGGATACGCAGTATTTT; CDR3: CASSRGDTQYF
J: TRBJ2-2; V: TRBV7-9; D: .; size: .; DNA: TGTGCCAGCAGCTCGACTAGGTCAAACACCGGGGAGCTGTTTTTT; CDR3: CASSSTRSNTGELFF
J: TRBJ2-3; V: TRBV28; D: .; size: .; DNA: TGTGCCAGCAGCTACCGGGCCCGCACAGATACGCAGTATTTT; CDR3: CASSYRARTDTQYF
J: TRBJ1-2; V: TRBV19; D: .; size: .; DNA: TGTGCCAGTATGAGGGACTATGGCTACACCTTC; CDR3: CASMRDYGYTF
J: TRBJ2-1; V: TRBV2; D: .; size: .; DNA: TGTGCCAGCAGCGACGTCTCCTACAATGAGCAGTTCTTC; CDR3: CASSDVSYNEQFF
J: TRBJ1-5; V: TRBV25-1; D: TRBD1; size: .; DNA: TGTGCCAGCAGTGAGGGACAGGACTCCAATCAGCCCCAGCATTTT; CDR3: CASSEGQDSNQPQHF
J: TRBJ1-1; V: TRBV6-2/TRBV6-3; D: .; size: .; DNA: TGTGCCAGCAGTTCCGGGGGGCGCGGGTACACTGAAGCTTTCTTT; CDR3: CASSSGGRGYTEAFF
J: TRBJ1-2; V: TRBV3-1/TRBV3-2; D: .; size: .; DNA: TGTGCCAGCAGCCAAGCAACCAGTATCTATGGCTACACCTTC; CDR3: CASSQATSIYGYTF
J: TRBJ2-5; V: TRBV6-5; D: TRBD1; size: .; DNA: TGTGCCAGCAGAAGGGGACAGCCACAAGAGACCCAGTACTTC; CDR3: CASRRGQPQETQYF
J: TRBJ2-2; V: TRBV6-5; D: .; size: .; DNA: TGTGCCAGCAGTTACACAGGGTTTGGCACCGGGGAGCTGTTTTTT; CDR3: CASSYTGFGTGELFF